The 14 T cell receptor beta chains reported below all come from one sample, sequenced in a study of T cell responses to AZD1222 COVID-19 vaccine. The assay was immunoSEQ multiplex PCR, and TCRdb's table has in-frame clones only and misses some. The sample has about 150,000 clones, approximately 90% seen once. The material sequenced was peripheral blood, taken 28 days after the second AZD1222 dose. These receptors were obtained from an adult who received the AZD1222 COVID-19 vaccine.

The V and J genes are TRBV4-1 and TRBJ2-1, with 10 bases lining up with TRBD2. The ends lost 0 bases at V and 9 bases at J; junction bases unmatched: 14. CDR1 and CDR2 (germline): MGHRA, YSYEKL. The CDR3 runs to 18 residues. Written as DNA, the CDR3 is TGCGCCAGCAGCCAAGAAGGTGGGGCTAGCGGGAGCACCGGTGAGCAGTTCTTC. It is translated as CASSQEGGASGSTGEQFF.

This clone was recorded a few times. CDR3 sequence reads: CASSNLAPQGGAYEQYF. CDR3 nucleotide sequence: TGTGCCAGCAGCAACTTAGCCCCGCAGGGGGGAGCCTACGAGCAGTACTTC. J is TRBJ2-7 and V is TRBV7-9; D might be TRBD1 (7 bases). In germline, CDR1 is SEHNR, CDR2 FQNEAQ (reference sequence). This CDR3 region has 17 residues. Between the trimmed V and J ends, which lost 5 bases and 2 bases, there was a span of 22 bases.

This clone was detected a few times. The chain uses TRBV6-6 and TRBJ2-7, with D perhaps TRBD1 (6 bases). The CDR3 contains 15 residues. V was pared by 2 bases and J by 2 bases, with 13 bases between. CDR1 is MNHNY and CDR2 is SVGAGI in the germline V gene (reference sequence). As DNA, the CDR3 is TGTGCCAGCAGTTACGGGCAGGGGATCGCCTACGAGCAGTACTTC. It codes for CASSYGQGIAYEQYF.

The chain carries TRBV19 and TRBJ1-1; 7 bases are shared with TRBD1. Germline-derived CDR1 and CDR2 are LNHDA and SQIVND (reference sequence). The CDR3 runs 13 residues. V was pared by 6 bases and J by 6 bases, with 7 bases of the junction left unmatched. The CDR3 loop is CASREQGSAEAFF. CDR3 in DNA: TGTGCCAGTAGGGAACAGGGGAGCGCTGAAGCTTTCTTT.

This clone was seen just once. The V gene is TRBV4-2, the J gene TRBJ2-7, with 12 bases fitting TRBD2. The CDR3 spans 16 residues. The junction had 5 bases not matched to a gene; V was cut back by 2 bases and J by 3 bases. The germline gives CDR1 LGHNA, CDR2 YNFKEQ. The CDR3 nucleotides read TGTGCCAGCAGCCAACGCGGACTAGCGGGAAACTACGAGCAGTACTTC. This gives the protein CASSQRGLAGNYEQYF.

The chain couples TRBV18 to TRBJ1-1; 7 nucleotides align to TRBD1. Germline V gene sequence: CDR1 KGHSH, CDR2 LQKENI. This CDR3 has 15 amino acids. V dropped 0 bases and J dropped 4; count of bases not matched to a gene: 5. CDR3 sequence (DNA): TGTGCCAGCTCACCACCGGGGGCAGGGGGCACTGAAGCTTTCTTT. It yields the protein CASSPPGAGGTEAFF.

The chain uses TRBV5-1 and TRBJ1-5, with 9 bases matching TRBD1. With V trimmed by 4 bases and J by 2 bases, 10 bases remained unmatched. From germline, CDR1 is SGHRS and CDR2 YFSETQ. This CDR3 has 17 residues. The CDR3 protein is CASSPGTGRSGNQPQHF. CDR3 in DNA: TGCGCCAGCAGCCCTGGGACAGGGCGGTCGGGCAATCAGCCCCAGCATTTT.

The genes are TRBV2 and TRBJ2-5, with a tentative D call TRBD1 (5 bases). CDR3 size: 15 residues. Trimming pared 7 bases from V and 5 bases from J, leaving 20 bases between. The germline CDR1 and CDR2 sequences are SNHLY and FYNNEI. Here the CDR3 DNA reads TGTGCCAGCATTCCGGATAGAATGGGGCATGAGACCCAGTACTTC. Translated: CASIPDRMGHETQYF.

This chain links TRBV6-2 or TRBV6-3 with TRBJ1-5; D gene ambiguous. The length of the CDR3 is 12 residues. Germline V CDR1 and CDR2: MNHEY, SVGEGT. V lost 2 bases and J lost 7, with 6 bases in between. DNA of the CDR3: TGTGCCAGCAGTTACCCCCAGCAGCCCCAGCATTTT. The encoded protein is CASSYPQQPQHF.

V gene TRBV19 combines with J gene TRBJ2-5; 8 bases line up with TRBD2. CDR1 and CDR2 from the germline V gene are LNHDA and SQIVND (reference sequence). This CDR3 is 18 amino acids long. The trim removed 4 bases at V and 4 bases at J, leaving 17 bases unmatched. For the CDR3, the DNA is TGTGCCAGTAGTACGATGCGGCGGCAAATTAGCGGGGCAGAGACCCAGTACTTC. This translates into CASSTMRRQISGAETQYF.

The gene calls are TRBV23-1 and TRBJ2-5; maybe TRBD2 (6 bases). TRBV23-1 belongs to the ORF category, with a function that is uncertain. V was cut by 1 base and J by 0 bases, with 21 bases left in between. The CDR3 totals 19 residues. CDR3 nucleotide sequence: TGCGCCAGCAGTCAATTTCGCGGTGGACGTAGCGGAAACCAAGAGACCCAGTACTTC. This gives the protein CASSQFRGGRSGNQETQYF.

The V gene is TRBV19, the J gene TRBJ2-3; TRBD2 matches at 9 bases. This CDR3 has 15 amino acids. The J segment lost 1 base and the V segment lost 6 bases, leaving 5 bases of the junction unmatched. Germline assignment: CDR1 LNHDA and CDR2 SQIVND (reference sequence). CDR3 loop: CASSPWTSGTDTQYF. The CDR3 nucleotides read TGTGCCAGTAGCCCCTGGACTAGCGGCACAGATACGCAGTATTTT. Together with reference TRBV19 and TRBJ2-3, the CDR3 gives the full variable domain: DGGITQSPKYLFRKEGQNVTLSCEQNLNHDAMYWYRQDPGQGLRLIYYSQIVNDFQKGDIAEGYSVSREKKESFPLTVTSAQKNPTAFYLCASSPWTSGTDTQYFGPGTRLTVL.

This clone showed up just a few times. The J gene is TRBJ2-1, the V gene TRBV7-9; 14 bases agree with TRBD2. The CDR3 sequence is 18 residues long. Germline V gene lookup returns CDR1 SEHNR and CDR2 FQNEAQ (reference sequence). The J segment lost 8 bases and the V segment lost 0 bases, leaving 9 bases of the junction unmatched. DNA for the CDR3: TGTGCCAGCAGCTTAGCACAAGGGACTAGCGGGAGATTCGATGAGCAGTTCTTC. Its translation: CASSLAQGTSGRFDEQFF.

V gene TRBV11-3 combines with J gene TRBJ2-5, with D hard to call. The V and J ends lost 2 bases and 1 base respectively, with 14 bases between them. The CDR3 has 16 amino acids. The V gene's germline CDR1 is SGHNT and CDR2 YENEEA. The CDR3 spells CASSLRNPVVQETQYF. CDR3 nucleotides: TGTGCCAGCAGCTTAAGAAACCCGGTAGTCCAAGAGACCCAGTACTTC.